A selection of T cell receptor beta chains follows, all from one sample in a study of blood T cell repertoires in COVID-19. TCRdb's copy holds only in-frame clones and misses some; the assay was immunoSEQ multiplex PCR. The repertoire holds roughly 63,000 clones, with around 91% as singletons. Sequencing used peripheral blood. The receptor set was obtained from a man aged 50 to 59 with acute or convalescent COVID-19. Each CDR3 is given with its conserved first and last residue. The D gene is left open where the match is weak. Clone size appears in some rows only: once, few, many, or a class for an expanded clone.

j_gene: TRBJ1-4; d_gene: TRBD1; abundance: NA; v_gene: TRBV19; CDR3aa: CASKGQVAEKLFF; CDR3nt: TGTGCCAGTAAGGGACAGGTGGCTGAAAAACTGTTTTTT
j_gene: TRBJ2-1; d_gene: TRBD2; abundance: NA; v_gene: TRBV7-9; CDR3aa: CASSLDGGDEQFF; CDR3nt: TGTGCCAGCAGCTTAGACGGGGGGGATGAGCAGTTCTTC
j_gene: TRBJ2-2; d_gene: TRBD2; abundance: NA; v_gene: TRBV7-3; CDR3aa: CASSPSGSLTGELFF; CDR3nt: TGTGCCAGCAGCCCTAGCGGGAGTTTAACCGGGGAGCTGTTTTTT
j_gene: TRBJ1-4; d_gene: TRBD1; abundance: NA; v_gene: TRBV10-3; CDR3aa: CAIRQGSSEKLFF; CDR3nt: TGTGCCATCCGACAGGGGTCGAGTGAAAAACTGTTTTTT
j_gene: TRBJ2-6; d_gene: NA; abundance: once; v_gene: TRBV4-3; CDR3aa: CASSQDIAQASGANVLTF; CDR3nt: TGCGCCAGCAGCCAAGATATAGCCCAAGCCTCTGGGGCCAACGTCCTGACTTTC
j_gene: TRBJ1-6; d_gene: NA; abundance: NA; v_gene: TRBV5-8; CDR3aa: CASSLYRGISSPLHF; CDR3nt: TGTGCCAGCAGCTTGTACCGGGGGATTTCCTCACCCCTCCACTTT
j_gene: TRBJ1-6; d_gene: NA; abundance: once; v_gene: TRBV27; CDR3aa: CASSPQSSSYNSPLHF; CDR3nt: TGTGCCAGCAGTCCCCAATCTAGCTCCTATAATTCACCCCTCCACTTT
j_gene: TRBJ1-1; d_gene: NA; abundance: NA; v_gene: TRBV5-1; CDR3aa: CASSLIGQNTEAFF; CDR3nt: TGCGCCAGCAGCTTGATCGGACAGAACACTGAAGCTTTCTTT
j_gene: TRBJ1-4; d_gene: NA; abundance: NA; v_gene: TRBV5-5; CDR3aa: CASSLNEKLFF; CDR3nt: TGTGCCAGCAGCCTCAATGAAAAACTGTTTTTT
j_gene: TRBJ1-3; d_gene: TRBD1; abundance: NA; v_gene: TRBV7-9; CDR3aa: CASRTQGHPGNTIYF; CDR3nt: TGTGCCAGCAGAACACAGGGGCACCCTGGAAACACCATATATTTT
j_gene: TRBJ1-2; d_gene: NA; abundance: NA; v_gene: TRBV29-1; CDR3aa: CSVDSPRGRNYGYTF; CDR3nt: TGCAGCGTTGATTCCCCCCGGGGAAGGAACTATGGCTACACCTTC
j_gene: TRBJ1-2; d_gene: NA; abundance: NA; v_gene: TRBV27; CDR3aa: CASSAWGGTKGYTF; CDR3nt: TGTGCCAGCAGTGCCTGGGGTGGGACAAAAGGCTACACCTTC
j_gene: TRBJ2-1; d_gene: TRBD2; abundance: NA; v_gene: TRBV29-1; CDR3aa: CSVPIREGPYNEQFF; CDR3nt: TGCAGCGTTCCGATTCGGGAGGGCCCTTACAATGAGCAGTTCTTC
j_gene: TRBJ1-2; d_gene: TRBD1; abundance: NA; v_gene: TRBV29-1; CDR3aa: CSVLDRGGYTF; CDR3nt: TGCAGCGTCCTTGACAGGGGAGGCTACACCTTC